This T cell receptor (beta chain) is drawn from a study of vaccination and CD4 T cells after COVID-19 (dated by TCRdb to between 2021 and 2024). Some background on the complete study: Convalescent patients had a positive SARS-CoV-2 result on nasal swab PCR, and of these patients, fewer than ten had mild disease and one had severe disease. In roughly 10 COVID-19 convalescent patients and a handful of infection-naive healthy vaccine recipients, the spike-specific CD4+ TCR repertoire before mRNA vaccination was compared with the repertoire after mRNA vaccination. Two doses of either the Pfizer-BioNTech BNT162b2 vaccine (n=8) or the Moderna mRNA-1273 vaccine (n=2) were administered to participants. Culture stimuli were overlapping spike peptide pools from SARS-CoV-2 and from the common cold coronaviruses HCoV-NL63, HCoV-OC43 and HCoV-229E. Control cultures used a CEFX viral epitope pool as positive control, an HIV-1 Nef peptide pool as negative control, or no peptide. Post-COVID blood samples were collected from convalescent patients a median of approximately 93 days after diagnosis, with a range of roughly 35 to 161 days. The convalescent cohort included six males and four females, with two Hispanic individuals, seven Caucasians, two Asians and one multiracial person. Post-vaccine blood samples were taken a median of around 70 days after the second vaccine dose, with a range of 14 to 241 days.

Read against the paper, the sample's treatment or condition label means: approximately 9-day PBMC culture with coronavirus spike peptide pools or control peptides (ViraFEST assay). To expand antigen-specific T cells with peptide pools and then pick out the expanded clonotypes through TCR sequencing, the study relied on the ViraFEST assay. Positive SARS-CoV-2 PCR tests in the convalescent patients dated from March to December 2020, before Alpha, Beta and Delta variants emerged in the United States. PBMCs were cultured at roughly 1.8 million per well in IMDM supplemented with around 5.5% human AB serum and 8.5 to 10 IU/ml IL-2, with about 11 ug/ml peptide pools added. On days 3 and 7, half of the culture medium was replaced with fresh IL-2-containing medium. Once the cells had been in culture for around ten days, the EasySep CD4+ T cell isolation kit was used to isolate CD4+ T cells by negative selection. Ficoll-Paque Plus gradient centrifugation was used to isolate PBMCs from whole blood, and the isolated PBMCs were then either used fresh or cryopreserved at -140C. Culture conditions were generally each tested in triplicate wells.

With respect to this clonotype: Its specific antigen is unknown. It has no much larger one-base neighbor in the sample; base qualities were not kept.

The CDR3, cysteine through phenylalanine, is 14 amino acids long. Of all the DNA, just the CDR3 is kept, 42 bases in frame from base 1. CDR1 DFQATT and CDR2 SNEGSKA are derived from the germline V gene (reference sequence). Trimming removed 1 base from V and 0 bases from J, leaving 10 bases between the germline ends. Libraries were constructed by PCR. DNA from cultured CD4+ T cells underwent TCR sequencing with the Oncomine TCR Beta short-read assay at the Johns Hopkins FTIC core. The QIAamp micro DNA kit was used to extract genomic DNA from the cultured CD4+ T cells. The Oncomine TCR Beta libraries from cultured CD4+ T cells were pooled using unique dual indexes and then sequenced on an Illumina iSeq 100. As for how the authors treated the data: Non-productive sequences were removed, and CDR3s that did not start with C, did not end with F or W, or were shorter than 7 amino acids were discarded. Antigen-specific clonotypes were identified using the MANAFEST web application through comparison of peptide-stimulated wells with reference and other culture wells. To be called positive, a clone needed an FDR below 0.05, an odds ratio above 5, and a productive frequency above 0.1% in at least two of three replicate wells. Clonotypes that were significantly expanded in both SARS-CoV-2 spike wells and at least one common cold coronavirus spike condition were defined as cross-reactive. CDR3 homology was assessed with Levenshtein distances (stringdist) and unrooted phylogenetic trees (ape) in R version 3.6.1. Starting from the raw public reads, TCRdb applied fastp trimming at Q25, assembled clones with MiXCR and retained in-frame beta chains. Rows are combined by CDR3 protein, so each entry shows the most common genes and DNA. The authors' filters were not applied to this entry. The sample table contains about 12,000 distinct CDR3 sequences; only one count was recorded for over 55% of them. The ten largest clones take up around 13% of the sample.

Here is what the overall study found, with its caveats: Of the vaccine-specific clones found in convalescent patients, nearly all (304 of 307) were mono-reactive for SARS-CoV-2 spike instead of being cross-reactive with common cold coronaviruses. An increase in the median number of SARS-CoV-2-reactive clonotypes from some 20 after infection to roughly 36 after vaccination was observed, but the change was not found to be significant. Only a relatively small number of convalescent patients were included in the study, and early timepoints following natural infection were not analyzed. In convalescent patients, a median approximately 83% of post-vaccine SARS-CoV-2-reactive clones were detected only after vaccination, and vaccine-specific priming was suggested by this finding.

The sequence derives from a human donor who had recovered from COVID-19. The rearrangement joined TRBV20-1 to TRBJ2-7; the D gene cannot be named for sure. Source material: CD4+ T cells from blood, cultured in vitro. The CDR3 is CSARGSGYSYEQYF. The DNA sequence follows: TGCAGTGCTAGAGGGTCAGGCTACTCCTACGAGCAGTACTTC.